The clone carrying this T cell receptor beta chain came up many times. Construction of TCR beta libraries relied on iRepertoire HTBI primers and on Arm-PCR targeting CDR3 regions. Each CDR3 protein is one row after TCRdb ran MiXCR on the multiplex PCR reads. This table holds over 350,000 distinct CDR3 sequences, 15% found once. The time point was: newly diagnosed GD, antithyroid drugs for less than 3 months. The TCR library used RNA extracted from PBMCs. The data belong to a study of regulatory T cells in long-lasting Graves disease. V lost 4 bases and J lost 1, with 17 bases in between. CDR3 size: 17 residues. Germline V gene lookup returns CDR1 MNHEY and CDR2 SMNVEV (reference sequence). The data also belong to a second study, concerning T cells in Graves' hyperthyroidism and ophthalmopathy.

V is TRBV27 and J is TRBJ2-1; D is possibly TRBD1 (5 bases). The TCR comes from a woman in her 40s with Graves disease. The sample was peripheral blood mononuclear cells (PBMCs), taken at new diagnosis, from a patient treated with antithyroid drugs. This CDR3 is CASSYWAGMYSYNEQFF. Written as DNA, the CDR3 is TGTGCCAGCAGTTATTGGGCAGGGATGTATTCCTACAATGAGCAGTTCTTC.